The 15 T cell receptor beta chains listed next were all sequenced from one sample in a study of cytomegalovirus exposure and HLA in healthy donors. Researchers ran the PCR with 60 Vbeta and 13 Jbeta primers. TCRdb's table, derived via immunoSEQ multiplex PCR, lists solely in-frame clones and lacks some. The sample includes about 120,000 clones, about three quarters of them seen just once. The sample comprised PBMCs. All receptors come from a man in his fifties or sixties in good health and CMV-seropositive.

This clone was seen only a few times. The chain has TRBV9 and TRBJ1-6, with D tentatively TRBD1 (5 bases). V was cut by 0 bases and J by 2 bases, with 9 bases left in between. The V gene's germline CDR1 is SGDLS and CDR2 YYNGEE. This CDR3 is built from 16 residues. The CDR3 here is CASSVGREAYNSPLHF. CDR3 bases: TGTGCCAGCAGCGTAGGCAGGGAAGCCTATAATTCACCCCTCCACTTT.

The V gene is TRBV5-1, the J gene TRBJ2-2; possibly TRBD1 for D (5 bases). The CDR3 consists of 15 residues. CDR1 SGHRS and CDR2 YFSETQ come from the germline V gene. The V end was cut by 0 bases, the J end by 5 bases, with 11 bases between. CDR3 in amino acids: CASSLGPKGTGELFF. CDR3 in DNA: TGCGCCAGCAGCTTGGGACCTAAGGGGACCGGGGAGCTGTTTTTT.

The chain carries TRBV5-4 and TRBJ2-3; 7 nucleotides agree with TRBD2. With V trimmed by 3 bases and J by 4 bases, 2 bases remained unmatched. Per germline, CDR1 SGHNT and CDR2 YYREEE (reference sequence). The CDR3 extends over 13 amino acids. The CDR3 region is CASSWGGPDTQYF. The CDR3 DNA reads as TGTGCCAGCAGCTGGGGGGGACCAGATACGCAGTATTTT.

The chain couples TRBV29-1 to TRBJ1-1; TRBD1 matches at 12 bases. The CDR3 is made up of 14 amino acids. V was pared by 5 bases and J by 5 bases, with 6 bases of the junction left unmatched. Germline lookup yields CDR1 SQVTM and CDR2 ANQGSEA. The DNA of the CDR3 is TGCAGCGTTTGGGACAGGGGGCGTGGGACTGAAGCTTTCTTT. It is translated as CSVWDRGRGTEAFF.

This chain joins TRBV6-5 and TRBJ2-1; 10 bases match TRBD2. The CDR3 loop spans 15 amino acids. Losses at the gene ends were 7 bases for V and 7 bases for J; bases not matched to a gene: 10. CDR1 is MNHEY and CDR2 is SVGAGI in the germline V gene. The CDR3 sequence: CASIRSGGRANEQFF. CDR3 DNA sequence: TGTGCCAGCATCCGTAGCGGGGGGAGGGCGAATGAGCAGTTCTTC.

The CDR3 DNA is TGTGCCAGCAGTTACGGGGAGGATGAGTATGCTGAAGCTTTCTTT. Amino acids: CASSYGEDEYAEAFF. This chain links TRBV6-5 with TRBJ1-1; D ambiguous. Germline V gives CDR1 MNHEY, CDR2 SVGAGI. Trimming took off 2 bases at V and 6 bases at J, with 16 bases between the two ends. The length of the CDR3 is 15 residues.

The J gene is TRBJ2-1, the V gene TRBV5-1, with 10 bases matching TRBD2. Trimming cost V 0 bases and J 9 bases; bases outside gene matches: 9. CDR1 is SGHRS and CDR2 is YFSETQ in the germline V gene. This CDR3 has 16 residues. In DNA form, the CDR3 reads TGCGCCAGCAGCTTGGCTTTTAGCGGGGGGCGGGGTGAGCAGTTCTTC. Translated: CASSLAFSGGRGEQFF.

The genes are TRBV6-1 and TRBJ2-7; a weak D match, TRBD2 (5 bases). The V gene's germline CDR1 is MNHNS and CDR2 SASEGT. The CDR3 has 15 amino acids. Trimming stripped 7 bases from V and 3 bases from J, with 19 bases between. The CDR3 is CASTIWSGKSYEQYF. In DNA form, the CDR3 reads TGTGCCAGCACCATTTGGAGCGGAAAGAGCTACGAGCAGTACTTC.

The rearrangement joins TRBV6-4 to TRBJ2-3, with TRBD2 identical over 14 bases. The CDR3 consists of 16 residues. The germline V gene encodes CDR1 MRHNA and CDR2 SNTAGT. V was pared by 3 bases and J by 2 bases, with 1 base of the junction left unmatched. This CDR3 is CASSETSGGATDTQYF. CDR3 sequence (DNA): TGTGCCAGCAGTGAGACTAGCGGGGGGGCCACAGATACGCAGTATTTT.

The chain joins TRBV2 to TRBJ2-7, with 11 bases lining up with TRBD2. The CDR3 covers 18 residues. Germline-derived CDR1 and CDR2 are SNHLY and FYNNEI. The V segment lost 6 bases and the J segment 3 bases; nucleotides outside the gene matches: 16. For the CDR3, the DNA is TGTGCCAGCAGGGAGAGCAAACTAGCGGGAGCCACCGGCTACGAGCAGTACTTC. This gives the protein CASRESKLAGATGYEQYF.

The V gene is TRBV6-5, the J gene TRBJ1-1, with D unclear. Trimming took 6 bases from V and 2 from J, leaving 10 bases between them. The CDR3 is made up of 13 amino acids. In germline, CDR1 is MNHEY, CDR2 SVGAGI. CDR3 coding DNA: TGTGCCAGCAGGATGATGGCTAACACTGAAGCTTTCTTT. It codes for CASRMMANTEAFF.

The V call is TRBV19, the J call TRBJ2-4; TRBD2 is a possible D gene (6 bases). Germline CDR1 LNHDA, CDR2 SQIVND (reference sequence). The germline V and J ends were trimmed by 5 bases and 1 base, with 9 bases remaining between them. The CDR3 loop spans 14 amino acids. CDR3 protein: CASSSSAAKNIQYF. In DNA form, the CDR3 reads TGTGCCAGTAGTTCTAGCGCGGCCAAAAACATTCAGTACTTC.

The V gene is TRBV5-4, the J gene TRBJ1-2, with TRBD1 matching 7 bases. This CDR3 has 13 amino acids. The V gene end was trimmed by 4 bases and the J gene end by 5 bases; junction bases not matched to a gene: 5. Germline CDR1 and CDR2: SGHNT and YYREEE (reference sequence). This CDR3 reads CASSRDSAYGYTF. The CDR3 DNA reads TGTGCCAGCAGCCGGGACAGCGCATATGGCTACACCTTC.

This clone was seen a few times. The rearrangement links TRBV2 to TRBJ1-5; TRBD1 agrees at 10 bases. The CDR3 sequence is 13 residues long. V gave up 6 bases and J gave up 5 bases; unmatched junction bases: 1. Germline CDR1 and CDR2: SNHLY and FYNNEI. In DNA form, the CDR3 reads TGTGCCAGCAGGGGGACAGGGGATCAGCCCCAGCATTTT. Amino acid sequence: CASRGTGDQPQHF.

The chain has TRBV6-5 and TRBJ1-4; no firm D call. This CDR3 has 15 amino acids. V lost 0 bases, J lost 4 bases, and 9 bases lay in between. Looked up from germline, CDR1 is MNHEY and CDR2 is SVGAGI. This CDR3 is CASSYSTGINEKLFF. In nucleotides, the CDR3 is TGTGCCAGCAGTTACTCCACCGGGATTAATGAAAAACTGTTTTTT.